The clone carrying this T cell receptor beta chain was seen more than once but under ten times. Antigen: not known. All gene names here are mouse names. This entry is derived from a study of CD8+ T cells in alopecia areata. Study results and limitations: Lesional scalp displayed greater clonality than normal scalp, most notably in alopecia totalis/universalis.

Isolated RNA was reverse transcribed into cDNA used as the sequencing template. Produced via immunoSEQ multiplex PCR; TCRdb's table is partial and in-frame only. Sampling found about 300,000 clones, none seen once. Markers including CD4, CD8alpha, NKG2D and NKG2ACE guided sorting of pooled cutaneous lymph node cells. The receptor was isolated from a C3H/HeJ mouse with alopecia areata. This strain has MHC haplotype H2-k. Sequenced input: CD4+ T cells sorted from a lymph node.

Incomplete CDR3 DNA: TGTGCCAGCAGCCAAGCCAGGGACCAAGAC. Residues: CASSQARDQD. The entire CDR3 sequence reads CASSQARDQDTQYF. J is TRBJ2-5 and V is TRBV5, with D possibly matching TRBD1 (5 bases). The read is 4 residues too short to cover the CDR3 end, so that end is filled in from the germline J gene. The V and J ends lost 1 base and 1 base respectively, with 6 bases between them. Germline loops: CDR1 LGHNA, CDR2 YNLKQL (reference sequence). The CDR3 consists of 14 residues.